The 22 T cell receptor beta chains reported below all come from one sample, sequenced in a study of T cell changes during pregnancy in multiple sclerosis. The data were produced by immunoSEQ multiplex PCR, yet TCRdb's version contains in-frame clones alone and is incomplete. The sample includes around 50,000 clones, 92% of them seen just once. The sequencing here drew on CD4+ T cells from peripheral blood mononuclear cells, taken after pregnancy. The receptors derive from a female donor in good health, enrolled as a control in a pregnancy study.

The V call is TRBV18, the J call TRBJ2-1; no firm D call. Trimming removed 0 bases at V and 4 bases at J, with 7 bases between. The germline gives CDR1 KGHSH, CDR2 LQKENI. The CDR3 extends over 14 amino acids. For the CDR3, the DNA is TGTGCCAGCTCACCACCTGTCCGGTACAATGAGCAGTTCTTC. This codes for CASSPPVRYNEQFF.

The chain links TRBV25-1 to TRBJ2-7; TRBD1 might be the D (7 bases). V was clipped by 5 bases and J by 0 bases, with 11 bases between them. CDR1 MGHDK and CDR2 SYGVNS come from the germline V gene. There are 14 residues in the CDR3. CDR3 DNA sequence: TGTGCCAGCAGTCAGGGGGGTAGCTCCTACGAGCAGTACTTC. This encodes CASSQGGSSYEQYF.

CDR3 region: CASILDRGSYNEQFF. The CDR3 coding sequence is TGTGCCAGTATCCTTGACAGGGGTTCCTACAATGAGCAGTTCTTC. The rearrangement links TRBV19 to TRBJ2-1; 8 positions match TRBD1. Germline CDR1 reads LNHDA; CDR2 reads SQIVND (reference sequence). This CDR3 comprises 15 residues. V shed 7 bases, J shed 1 base, and the junction held 6 bases outside the gene matches.

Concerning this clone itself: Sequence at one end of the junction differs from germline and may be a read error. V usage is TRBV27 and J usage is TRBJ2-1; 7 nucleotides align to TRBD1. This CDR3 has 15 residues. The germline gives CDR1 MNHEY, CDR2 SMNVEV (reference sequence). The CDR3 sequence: CASTLLGTAINEQFF. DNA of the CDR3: TGTGCCAGCACTTTATTGGGGACAGCGATTAATGAGCAGTTCTTC.

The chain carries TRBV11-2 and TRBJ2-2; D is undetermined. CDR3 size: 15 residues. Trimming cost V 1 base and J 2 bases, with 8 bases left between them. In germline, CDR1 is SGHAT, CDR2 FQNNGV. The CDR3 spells CASSLGAVNTGELFF. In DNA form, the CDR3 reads TGTGCCAGCAGCTTAGGCGCGGTCAACACCGGGGAGCTGTTTTTT. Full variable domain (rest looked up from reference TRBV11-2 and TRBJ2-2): EAGVAQSPRYKIIEKRQSVAFWCNPISGHATLYWYQQILGQGPKLLIQFQNNGVVDDSQLPKDRFSAERLKGVDSTLKIQPAKLEDSAVYLCASSLGAVNTGELFFGEGSRLTVL.

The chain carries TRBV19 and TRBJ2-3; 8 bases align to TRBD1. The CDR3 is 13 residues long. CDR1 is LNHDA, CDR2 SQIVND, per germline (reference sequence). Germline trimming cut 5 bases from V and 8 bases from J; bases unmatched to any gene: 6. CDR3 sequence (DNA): TGTGCCAGTAGTTTGACAGGGGAGACTACGCAGTATTTT. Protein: CASSLTGETTQYF.

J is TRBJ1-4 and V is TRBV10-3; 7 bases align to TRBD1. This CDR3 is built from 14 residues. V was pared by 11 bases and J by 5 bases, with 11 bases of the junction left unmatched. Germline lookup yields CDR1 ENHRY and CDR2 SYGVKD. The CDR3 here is CAARQEGANEKLFF. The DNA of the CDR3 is TGTGCCGCCAGACAGGAGGGGGCAAATGAAAAACTGTTTTTT.

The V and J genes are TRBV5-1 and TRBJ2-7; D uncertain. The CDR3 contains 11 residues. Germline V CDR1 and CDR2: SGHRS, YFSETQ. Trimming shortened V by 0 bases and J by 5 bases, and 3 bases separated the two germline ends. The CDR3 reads CASSLVDEQYF. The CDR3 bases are TGCGCCAGCAGCTTGGTAGACGAGCAGTACTTC.

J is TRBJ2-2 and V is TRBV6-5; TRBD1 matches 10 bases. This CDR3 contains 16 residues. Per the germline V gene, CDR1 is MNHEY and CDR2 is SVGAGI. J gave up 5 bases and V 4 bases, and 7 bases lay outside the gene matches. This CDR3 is CASSSRQGAWTGELFF. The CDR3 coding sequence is TGTGCCAGCAGTTCAAGACAGGGGGCTTGGACCGGGGAGCTGTTTTTT.

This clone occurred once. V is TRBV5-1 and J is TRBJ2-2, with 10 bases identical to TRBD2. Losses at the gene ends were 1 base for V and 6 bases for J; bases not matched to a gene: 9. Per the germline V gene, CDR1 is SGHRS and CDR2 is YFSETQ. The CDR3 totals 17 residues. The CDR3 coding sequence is TGCGCCAGCAGCTTGTTCCAGCGGGGGGGCTCGGCCGGGGAGCTGTTTTTT. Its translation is CASSLFQRGGSAGELFF.

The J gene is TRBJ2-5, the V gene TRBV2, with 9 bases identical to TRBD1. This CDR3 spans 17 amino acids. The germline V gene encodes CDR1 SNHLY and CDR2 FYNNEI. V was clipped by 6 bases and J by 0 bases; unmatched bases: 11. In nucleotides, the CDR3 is TGTGCCAGCAGGGGCCCGACGGGACAGGGCAACCAAGAGACCCAGTACTTC. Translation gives CASRGPTGQGNQETQYF. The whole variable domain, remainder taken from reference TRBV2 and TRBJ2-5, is EPEVTQTPSHQVTQMGQEVILRCVPISNHLYFYWYRQILGQKVEFLVSFYNNEISEKSEIFDDQFSVERPDGSNFTLKIRSTKLEDSAMYFCASRGPTGQGNQETQYFGPGTRLLVL.

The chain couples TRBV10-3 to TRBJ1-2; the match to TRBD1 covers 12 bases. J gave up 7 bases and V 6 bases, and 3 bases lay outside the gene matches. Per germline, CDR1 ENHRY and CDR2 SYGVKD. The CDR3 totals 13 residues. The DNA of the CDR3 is TGTGCCATCAGGGGACAGGGGGCCTCTGGCTACACCTTC. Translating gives CAIRGQGASGYTF.

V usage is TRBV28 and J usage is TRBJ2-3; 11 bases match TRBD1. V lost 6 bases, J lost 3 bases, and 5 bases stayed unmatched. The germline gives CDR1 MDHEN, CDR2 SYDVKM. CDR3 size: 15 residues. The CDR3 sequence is CASRAGTGGTDTQYF. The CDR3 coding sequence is TGTGCCAGCAGGGCCGGGACAGGGGGTACAGATACGCAGTATTTT.

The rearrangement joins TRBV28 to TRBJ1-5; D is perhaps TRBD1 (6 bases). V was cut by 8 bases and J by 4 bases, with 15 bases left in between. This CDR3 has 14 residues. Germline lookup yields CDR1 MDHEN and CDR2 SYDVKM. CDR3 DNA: TGTGCCAGCCAAGGGGGATTAAGGAATCAGCCCCAGCATTTT. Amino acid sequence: CASQGGLRNQPQHF.

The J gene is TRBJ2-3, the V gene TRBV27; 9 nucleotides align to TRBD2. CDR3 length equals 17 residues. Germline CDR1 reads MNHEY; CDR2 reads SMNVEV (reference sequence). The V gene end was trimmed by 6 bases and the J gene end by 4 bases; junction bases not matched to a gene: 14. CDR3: CASRLAGNGEAADTQYF. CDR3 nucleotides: TGTGCCAGCAGGCTAGCGGGGAACGGGGAGGCAGCAGATACGCAGTATTTT.

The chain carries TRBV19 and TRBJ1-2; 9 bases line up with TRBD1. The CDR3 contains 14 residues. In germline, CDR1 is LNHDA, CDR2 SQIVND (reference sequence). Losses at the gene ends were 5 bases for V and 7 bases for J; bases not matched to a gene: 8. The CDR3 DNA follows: TGTGCCAGTAGTCCAGAACAGGGGGCAGGTGGCTACACCTTC. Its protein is CASSPEQGAGGYTF.

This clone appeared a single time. The CDR3 loop reads CASSSTSGSDEQFF. The CDR3 DNA is TGTGCCAGCAGTTCTACTAGCGGCTCGGATGAGCAGTTCTTC. This rearrangement joins TRBV11-2 to TRBJ2-1, with 8 positions matching TRBD2. The length of the CDR3 is 14 residues. Germline V CDR1 and CDR2: SGHAT, FQNNGV. V shed 6 bases, J shed 8 bases, and the junction held 9 bases outside the gene matches.

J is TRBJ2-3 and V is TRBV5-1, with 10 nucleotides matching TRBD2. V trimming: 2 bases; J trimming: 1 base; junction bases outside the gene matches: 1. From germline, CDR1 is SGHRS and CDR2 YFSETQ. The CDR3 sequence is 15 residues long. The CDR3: CASSFGLAGTDTQYF. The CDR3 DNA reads TGCGCCAGCAGCTTTGGACTAGCGGGCACAGATACGCAGTATTTT.

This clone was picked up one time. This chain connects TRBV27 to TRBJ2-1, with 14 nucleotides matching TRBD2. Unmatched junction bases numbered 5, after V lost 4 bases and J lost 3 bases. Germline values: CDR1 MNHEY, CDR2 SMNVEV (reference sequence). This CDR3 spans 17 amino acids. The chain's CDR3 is CASSSGTSGGFYNEQFF. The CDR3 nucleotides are TGTGCCAGCAGTTCCGGGACTAGCGGGGGCTTCTACAATGAGCAGTTCTTC.

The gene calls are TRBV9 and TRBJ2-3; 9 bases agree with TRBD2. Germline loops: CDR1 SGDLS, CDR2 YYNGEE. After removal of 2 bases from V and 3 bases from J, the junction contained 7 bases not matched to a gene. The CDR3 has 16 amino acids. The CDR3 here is CASSVASGGWTDTQYF. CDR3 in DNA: TGTGCCAGCAGCGTGGCCAGCGGGGGGTGGACAGATACGCAGTATTTT.

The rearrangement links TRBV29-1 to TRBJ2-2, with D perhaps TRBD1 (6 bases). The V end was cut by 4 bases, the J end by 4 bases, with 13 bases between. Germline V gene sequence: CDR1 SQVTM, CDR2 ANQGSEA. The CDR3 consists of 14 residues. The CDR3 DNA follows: TGCAGCGTTGTACAGGGATCGTTCACCGGGGAGCTGTTTTTT. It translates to CSVVQGSFTGELFF.

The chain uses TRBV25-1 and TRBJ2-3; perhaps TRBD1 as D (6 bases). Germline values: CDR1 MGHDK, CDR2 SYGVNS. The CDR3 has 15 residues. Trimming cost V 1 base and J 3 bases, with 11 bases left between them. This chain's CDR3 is CASSEFQGQTDTQYF. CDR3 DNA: TGTGCCAGCAGTGAATTTCAGGGGCAGACAGATACGCAGTATTTT. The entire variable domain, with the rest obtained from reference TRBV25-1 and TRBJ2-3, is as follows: EADIYQTPRYLVIGTGKKITLECSQTMGHDKMYWYQQDPGMELHLIHYSYGVNSTEKGDLSSESTVSRIRTEHFPLTLESARPSHTSQYLCASSEFQGQTDTQYFGPGTRLTVL.